This T cell receptor (beta chain) was identified during a study of identical twins. In this sample, this clonotype turned up a few times. The junction differs from germline at one of its ends, possibly a read error. TCRdb passed the 5' RACE reads through MiXCR, listing each CDR3 protein once. The sample consists of 200,000 to 250,000 distinct CDR3 sequences, 6% to 9% of them appearing once. This CDR3 is built from 15 residues. Per the germline V gene, CDR1 is SSHAT and CDR2 is FNYEAQ (reference sequence). Every donor was a healthy Caucasian. The same sample was also studied in work on yellow fever vaccine responses in identical twins. That source notes: Vaccine T cell responses of twins reportedly seemed partly convergent and partly personalized.

The specimen was memory (CD45RO+) T cells sorted from blood. The receptor was derived from a young woman in good health. V is TRBV7-7 and J is TRBJ2-5; perhaps TRBD1 as D (6 bases). The CDR3: CASSLADRSQETQYF. The CDR3 bases are TGTGCTAGCAGCTTAGCCGACAGGTCCCAAGAGACCCAGTACTTC.